Following are 27 T cell receptor beta chains from one sample sequenced in a study of post-analysis software for immune sequencing data. Study findings and constraints: There were five TRBV segments more frequent in patients than controls, and TRBV5-6, TRBV5-1 and TRBV20-1 were among them.

Unique molecular identifiers tagged the TCR beta cDNA libraries. TCRdb analysed the PCR reads with MiXCR anew, one entry per CDR3 protein. The sample carries 250,000 to 300,000 distinct CDR3 sequences, 36% recorded once. Antigens of these TCRs are unknown. The sample taken for sequencing was blood. These receptors were collected from a girl between 10 and 17 years old with multiple sclerosis.

This clonotype was observed many times. The chain links TRBV4-1 to TRBJ1-1; a weak D match, TRBD1 (5 bases). The length of the CDR3 is 12 residues. With 3 bases removed from V and 10 bases from J, the gap between germline ends came to 12 bases. Germline V gene lookup returns CDR1 MGHRA and CDR2 YSYEKL. The CDR3 region is CASSQAAGSAFF. The CDR3 DNA is TGCGCCAGCAGCCAGGCTGCAGGGTCAGCTTTCTTT.

This clonotype was picked up a small number of times. The V gene is TRBV30, the J gene TRBJ2-1; a weak D match, TRBD2 (6 bases). The germline V and J ends were trimmed by 1 base and 12 bases, with 10 bases remaining between them. Germline lookup yields CDR1 GTSNPN and CDR2 SVGIG (reference sequence). This CDR3 region has 11 residues. Here the CDR3 DNA reads TGTGCCTGGAGTGCGGGAGTAGCGCAGTTCTTC. It translates to CAWSAGVAQFF.

This clonotype was observed many times. CDR3 bases: TGTGCCAGCAGTATTGACTTGAGCGAGGGGACCCAGTACTTC. Residues: CASSIDLSEGTQYF. The chain is built from TRBV6-6 and TRBJ2-5, with D tentatively TRBD2 (5 bases). The CDR3 has 14 residues. Germline V gene lookup returns CDR1 MNHNY and CDR2 SVGAGI (reference sequence). V was shortened by 5 bases and J by 7 bases, with 17 bases between the two germline ends.

Of note for this clonotype: The junction and the germline gene differ at one end; a read error may be behind it. The genes are TRBV12-3 or TRBV12-4 and TRBJ2-3; unclear D gene. This CDR3 region has 14 residues. In nucleotides, the CDR3 is TGTGCCAGCAGTTCCGGAGTCAGAACAGATGCGCAGTATTTT. Protein: CASSSGVRTDAQYF.

This clonotype has ten or more counts. The chain uses TRBV5-1 and TRBJ2-7; D might be TRBD1 or TRBD2, each matching 5 bases. Germline CDR1 reads SGHRS; CDR2 reads YFSETQ. Trimming stripped 4 bases from V and 3 bases from J, with 11 bases between. CDR3 size: 13 residues. DNA for the CDR3: TGCGCCAGCAGCCCGGGACCGCTCTACGAGCAGTACTTC. Translated: CASSPGPLYEQYF.

This clonotype was picked up a small number of times. A much larger clone differs by one base, so this may be a read error. V is TRBV6-6 and J is TRBJ1-2; unclear D gene. The CDR3 is 12 amino acids. Between the trimmed V and J ends, which lost 1 base and 8 bases, there was a span of 8 bases. Germline V CDR1 and CDR2: MNHNY, SVGAGI (reference sequence). The CDR3 DNA sequence: TGTGCCAGCAGTTACTTCCTAGACGGCTACACCTTC. Protein sequence: CASSYFLDGYTF.

This clonotype was seen many times. The rearrangement joins TRBV29-1 to TRBJ2-3; unclear D gene. The V end was cut by 4 bases, the J end by 0 bases, with 5 bases between. CDR1 SQVTM and CDR2 ANQGSEA come from the germline V gene. The CDR3 runs 12 residues. CDR3 loop: CSVVHSTDTQYF. The CDR3 nucleotides are TGCAGCGTTGTCCACAGCACAGATACGCAGTATTTT.

This clonotype was picked up many times. This chain connects TRBV7-9 to TRBJ2-1; a weak D match, TRBD2 (6 bases). CDR1 and CDR2 from the germline V gene are SEHNR and FQNEAQ (reference sequence). This CDR3 comprises 18 residues. The ends were cut back, 4 bases at V and 0 bases at J, with 19 bases in the middle. The CDR3 region is CASSSPGGDLSSYNEQFF. The CDR3 bases are TGTGCCAGCAGCTCCCCCGGCGGGGACCTTAGCTCCTACAATGAGCAGTTCTTC.

This clonotype occurred many times. J is TRBJ1-5 and V is TRBV7-6; 7 bases fit TRBD1. The CDR3 spans 16 residues. Per germline, CDR1 SGHVS and CDR2 FNYEAQ. J gave up 0 bases and V 4 bases, and 6 bases lay outside the gene matches. The CDR3 is CASSSGQALSNQPQHF. The DNA of the CDR3 is TGTGCCAGCAGCTCAGGACAGGCCCTTAGCAATCAGCCCCAGCATTTT.

CDR3 sequence: CSVAGTGGESGEQYF. For the CDR3, the DNA is TGCAGCGTGGCCGGGACAGGGGGCGAGTCGGGCGAGCAGTACTTC. This chain joins TRBV29-1 and TRBJ2-7, with 12 bases fitting TRBD1. V lost 6 bases, J lost 6 bases, and 12 bases stayed unmatched. CDR3 length: 15 residues. Germline V lookup: CDR1 SQVTM, CDR2 ANQGSEA.

This clonotype came up many times. This chain connects TRBV5-1 to TRBJ2-5; D remains ambiguous. CDR3 length equals 14 residues. Germline-derived CDR1 and CDR2 are SGHRS and YFSETQ. The V gene lost 4 bases and the J gene lost 3 bases, with 13 bases spanning the gap. CDR3 in amino acids: CASSPGGLEETQYF. The CDR3 region has the DNA TGCGCCAGCAGCCCCGGCGGTCTAGAAGAGACCCAGTACTTC.

The gene calls are TRBV10-3 and TRBJ2-2; TRBD1 aligns across 8 bases. V trimming: 6 bases; J trimming: 5 bases; junction bases outside the gene matches: 5. The CDR3 spans 14 residues. Germline values: CDR1 ENHRY, CDR2 SYGVKD. The CDR3 sequence is CAISPQGATGELFF. Here the CDR3 DNA reads TGTGCCATCAGCCCGCAGGGGGCGACCGGGGAGCTGTTTTTT.

The chain has TRBV30 and TRBJ2-1, with TRBD2 identical over 10 bases. The germline V gene encodes CDR1 GTSNPN and CDR2 SVGIG (reference sequence). V was clipped by 7 bases and J by 4 bases; unmatched bases: 4. The CDR3 consists of 13 residues. CDR3 sequence (DNA): TGTGCCTCCGGACTAGCGGTGTACAATGAGCAGTTCTTC. Residues: CASGLAVYNEQFF.

The table lists this clonotype with many counts. One junction end disagrees with the germline gene, perhaps due to a read error. The genes are TRBV4-1 and TRBJ2-5, with a weak D call TRBD1 (7 bases). The germline CDR1 and CDR2 sequences are MGHRA and YSYEKL. The CDR3 length is 16 residues. CDR3 sequence: CASSQDSGRGKEAQYF. CDR3 DNA sequence: TGCGCCAGCAGCCAAGATAGCGGCAGGGGGAAAGAGGCCCAGTACTTC.

A note on this clonotype: This clone may be a read error of a much larger clone one base away. The chain links TRBV29-1 to TRBJ2-5; the D is unclear. CDR3 length: 13 residues. Germline V gives CDR1 SQVTM, CDR2 ANQGSEA. The CDR3 sequence: CSVESLFVEAQYF. In nucleotides, the CDR3 is TGCAGCGTTGAATCGTTATTCGTAGAGGCCCAGTACTTC.

This clonotype was observed a handful of times. This may come from a read error, since a much larger clone is one base off. The V and J genes are TRBV20-1 and TRBJ1-2; tentative D call: TRBD1 (5 bases). The length of the CDR3 is 14 residues. Germline V gene sequence: CDR1 DFQATT, CDR2 SNEGSKA (reference sequence). The V end lost 5 bases, the J end lost 4 bases, and 17 bases lay between the germline ends. In nucleotides, the CDR3 is TGCAGTGCTCCTCTTTCAGACAGATGCTATGGCTACACCTTC. Translated: CSAPLSDRCYGYTF.

This clonotype was seen ten or more times. V is TRBV10-3 and J is TRBJ1-6, with TRBD1 matching over 8 bases. Germline-derived CDR1 and CDR2 are ENHRY and SYGVKD. The CDR3 sequence is 13 residues long. The V gene end was trimmed by 7 bases and the J gene end by 9 bases; junction bases not matched to a gene: 5. The CDR3 protein is CAITGQGGSPLHF. Here the CDR3 DNA reads TGTGCCATCACCGGACAGGGAGGTTCACCCCTCCACTTT.

This clonotype was recorded a few times. The chain recombines TRBV12-3 or TRBV12-4 with TRBJ2-7; 9 positions match TRBD1. The CDR3 sequence is 14 residues long. V lost 7 bases and J lost 7; bases outside the gene matches: 11. CDR3 amino acids: CASNPGTGRREQYF. CDR3 nucleotide sequence: TGTGCCAGCAACCCCGGGACAGGGAGGAGGGAGCAGTACTTC.

With respect to this clonotype: A much larger clone differs from this one at a single base, so this may be a read error. This chain links TRBV4-2 with TRBJ2-1; 9 bases match TRBD2. The CDR3 runs 16 residues. Germline CDR1 reads LGHNA; CDR2 reads YNFKEQ. The CDR3, as DNA: TGTGCCGTCCGGGATAGCGGGAGAGGATCCTACAATGGGCAGTTCTTC. Amino acid sequence: CAVRDSGRGSYNGQFF.

Remarks on this clonotype: A much larger clonotype is one base distant, so this may be a read error. This chain uses TRBV28 with TRBJ1-2, with TRBD1 matching 7 bases. The V segment lost 7 bases and the J segment 7 bases; nucleotides outside the gene matches: 9. This CDR3 is 13 amino acids long. Germline CDR1 and CDR2: MDHEN and SYDVKM. The CDR3 nucleotides read TGTGCCAGCAACGCAGGGGGACAAGGTGGCTACACCTTC. Its protein product is CASNAGGQGGYTF.

Worth noting for this clonotype: Given a much more abundant clone one base away, this may be a read error. The chain employs TRBV20-1 and TRBJ1-5; 8 bases are shared with TRBD1. There are 15 residues in the CDR3. Germline lookup yields CDR1 DFQATT and CDR2 SNEGSKA (reference sequence). The CDR3 loop reads CSVREGTGRNQPQHF. The DNA of the CDR3 is TGCAGTGTTAGAGAGGGGACAGGCCGCAATCAGCCCCAGCATTTT.

This clonotype was counted once. This chain connects TRBV12-3 or TRBV12-4 to TRBJ2-1; TRBD2 aligns across 7 bases. V lost 6 bases, J lost 10 bases, and 9 bases stayed unmatched. The CDR3 extends over 13 amino acids. CDR3 sequence: CASRRLEAGEQFF. CDR3 in DNA: TGTGCCAGCAGGCGCCTCGAAGCGGGGGAGCAGTTCTTC.

The rearrangement links TRBV4-1 to TRBJ2-6; TRBD1 matches 7 bases. The V gene end was trimmed by 4 bases and the J gene end by 1 base; junction bases not matched to a gene: 16. This CDR3 is built from 20 residues. CDR1 is MGHRA, CDR2 YSYEKL, per germline. CDR3 coding DNA: TGCGCCAGCAGCCCCGACAGGTCGGGACAGAGTAATTCTGGGGCCAACGTCCTGACTTTC. Amino acid sequence: CASSPDRSGQSNSGANVLTF.

This clonotype was detected ten times or more. The genes are TRBV27 and TRBJ2-1, with D perhaps being TRBD1 or TRBD2 (5 bases each). The CDR3 spans 15 residues. The germline gives CDR1 MNHEY, CDR2 SMNVEV (reference sequence). Trimming cost V 4 bases and J 7 bases, with 17 bases left between them. In DNA, the CDR3 is TGTGCCAGCAGTTATAACCGGGACGGGGTTAATGAGCAGTTCTTC. This translates into CASSYNRDGVNEQFF.

The chain uses TRBV20-1 and TRBJ2-7; 7 nucleotides line up with TRBD2. The V gene's germline CDR1 is DFQATT and CDR2 SNEGSKA (reference sequence). CDR3 length: 12 amino acids. Trimming removed 5 bases from V and 1 base from J; junction bases left unmatched: 2. The CDR3 sequence: CSARSGSYEQYF. CDR3 nucleotide sequence: TGCAGTGCTCGTAGCGGGTCCTACGAGCAGTACTTC.

This clonotype has ten or more counts. This chain connects TRBV5-1 to TRBJ2-1; D perhaps matches TRBD1 (6 bases). V lost 5 bases and J 3 bases, leaving 18 bases between the germline ends. This CDR3 is built from 16 residues. CDR1 and CDR2 from the germline V gene are SGHRS and YFSETQ. CDR3 region: CASRTIDRTYYNEQFF. CDR3 bases: TGCGCCAGCAGAACTATCGACAGGACGTACTACAATGAGCAGTTCTTC.

This clonotype was found a few times. The chain links TRBV20-1 to TRBJ2-2; 9 bases are a match to TRBD2. V gave up 6 bases and J gave up 5 bases; unmatched junction bases: 10. Germline lookup yields CDR1 DFQATT and CDR2 SNEGSKA (reference sequence). The CDR3 sequence is 15 residues long. CDR3 coding DNA: TGCAGTGCCCTTGTAGCGGGGGCCCCTACCGGGGAGCTGTTTTTT. This gives the protein CSALVAGAPTGELFF.